The 17 T cell receptor beta chains listed next were all sequenced from one sample in a study of T cell changes during pregnancy in multiple sclerosis. Method: immunoSEQ multiplex PCR; TCRdb's copy keeps in-frame clones and lacks some. The data show approximately 69,000 clones, roughly 90% seen once. Specimen: CD4+ T cells from peripheral blood mononuclear cells, collected in the third trimester of pregnancy. Source of these receptors: a female donor in good health, enrolled as a control in a pregnancy study.

The rearrangement links TRBV5-1 to TRBJ2-3; TRBD2 matches at 10 bases. Germline V gives CDR1 SGHRS, CDR2 YFSETQ. The V and J ends lost 1 base and 4 bases, in that order; junction bases with no gene match: 0. The CDR3 is 14 residues long. For the CDR3, the DNA is TGCGCCAGCAGCTTGACTAGCGGGGCAGATACGCAGTATTTT. As protein: CASSLTSGADTQYF.

The chain combines TRBV7-3 with TRBJ2-2; possibly TRBD1 for D (5 bases). V shed 5 bases and J shed 6 bases, with 10 bases lying between them. From germline, CDR1 is SGHTA and CDR2 FQGTGA. CDR3 size: 13 residues. CDR3 DNA sequence: TGTGCCAGCAGCACCCAAGGGGCCGGGGAGCTGTTTTTT. Encoded protein: CASSTQGAGELFF.

The chain is built from TRBV19 and TRBJ1-2; TRBD1 matches at 10 bases. CDR3 length equals 15 residues. Per germline, CDR1 LNHDA and CDR2 SQIVND (reference sequence). With 5 bases clipped from V and 6 bases from J, the junction kept 9 bases outside the gene matches. The CDR3 DNA follows: TGTGCCAGTAGTCTTTGGGACAGGGGATTCCATGGCTACACCTTC. Encoded protein: CASSLWDRGFHGYTF.

This chain joins TRBV4-2 and TRBJ2-7; 9 bases are a match to TRBD2. With 1 base clipped from V and 3 bases from J, the junction kept 7 bases outside the gene matches. Looked up from germline, CDR1 is LGHNA and CDR2 is YNFKEQ. This CDR3 spans 16 amino acids. The CDR3 DNA sequence: TGTGCCAGCAGCCAAGTAAGGCTAGCGGGGAGCTACGAGCAGTACTTC. It is translated as CASSQVRLAGSYEQYF.

J is TRBJ1-1 and V is TRBV10-3, with a possible D match to TRBD1 (5 bases). This CDR3 region has 17 residues. Trimming took off 0 bases at V and 1 base at J, with 15 bases between the two ends. The germline gives CDR1 ENHRY, CDR2 SYGVKD. The CDR3 region is CAISESDQGLSNTEAFF. The CDR3 DNA reads as TGTGCCATCAGTGAGTCTGACCAGGGTTTGTCGAACACTGAAGCTTTCTTT.

V and J are TRBV10-3 and TRBJ1-5; D perhaps matches TRBD1 (6 bases). V lost 0 bases and J 1 base, leaving 19 bases between the germline ends. The CDR3 sequence is 19 residues long. In germline, CDR1 is ENHRY, CDR2 SYGVKD. CDR3: CAISESIIDRFESNQPQHF. The DNA of the CDR3 is TGTGCCATCAGTGAGTCGATAATCGACAGGTTTGAGAGCAATCAGCCCCAGCATTTT.

The chain couples TRBV4-3 to TRBJ2-2, with a weak D call TRBD2 (6 bases). In germline, CDR1 is LGHNA, CDR2 YSLEER. Trimming cost V 1 base and J 5 bases, with 14 bases left between them. The CDR3 totals 16 residues. CDR3: CASSQATGRRTGELFF. The CDR3 DNA reads as TGCGCCAGCAGCCAAGCCACGGGGAGGAGAACCGGGGAGCTGTTTTTT.

The chain is built from TRBV5-6 and TRBJ2-7, with TRBD1 identical over 7 bases. V lost 4 bases, J lost 5 bases, and 3 bases stayed unmatched. CDR1 is SGHDT, CDR2 YYEEEE, per germline. This CDR3 has 12 residues. The CDR3 spells CASSDDRDEQYF. CDR3 DNA: TGTGCCAGCAGCGACGACAGGGACGAGCAGTACTTC. Looking up the rest from reference TRBV5-6 and TRBJ2-7 gives the full variable domain: DAGVTQSPTHLIKTRGQQVTLRCSPKSGHDTVSWYQQALGQGPQFIFQYYEEEERQRGNFPDRFSGHQFPNYSSELNVNALLLGDSALYLCASSDDRDEQYFGPGTRLTVT.

The chain employs TRBV4-2 and TRBJ1-2; maybe TRBD1 (5 bases). There are 15 residues in the CDR3. V was shortened by 1 base and J by 1 base, with 10 bases between the two germline ends. The germline V gene has CDR1 LGHNA and CDR2 YNFKEQ. This CDR3 reads CASSQVRQSNYGYTF. The CDR3 coding sequence is TGTGCCAGCAGCCAAGTTCGACAGAGTAACTATGGCTACACCTTC.

This CDR3 is CASSGQGASYEQYF. The CDR3 DNA follows: TGTGCCAGTAGTGGACAGGGGGCTTCCTACGAGCAGTACTTC. The V and J genes are TRBV19 and TRBJ2-7, with 11 bases identical to TRBD1. Germline trimming cut 5 bases from V and 1 base from J; bases unmatched to any gene: 1. CDR1 is LNHDA, CDR2 SQIVND, per germline (reference sequence). There are 14 residues in the CDR3.

This chain joins TRBV18 and TRBJ1-1, with 8 bases matching TRBD1. The CDR3 runs 16 residues. V dropped 6 bases and J dropped 1; count of bases not matched to a gene: 10. Germline assignment: CDR1 KGHSH and CDR2 LQKENI. The CDR3 loop is CASSFRTGNGNTEAFF. The CDR3 coding sequence is TGTGCCAGCTCCTTCAGGACAGGGAATGGGAACACTGAAGCTTTCTTT.

CDR3 loop: CASSILPQVAGETQYF. The CDR3 DNA is TGTGCCAGTAGTATTCTTCCTCAGGTGGCAGGGGAGACCCAGTACTTC. The chain uses TRBV19 and TRBJ2-5; D perhaps matches TRBD1 (5 bases). Trimming removed 3 bases at V and 5 bases at J, with 19 bases between. CDR1 and CDR2 (germline): LNHDA, SQIVND (reference sequence). There are 16 residues in the CDR3.

The J gene is TRBJ1-6, the V gene TRBV7-8; D is undetermined. This CDR3 is built from 15 residues. Trimming pared 5 bases from V and 10 bases from J, leaving 18 bases between. Looked up from germline, CDR1 is SGHVS and CDR2 is FQNEAQ. The CDR3 region is CASSPSAQRSSPLHF. The DNA for the CDR3 is TGTGCCAGCAGCCCCAGTGCACAAAGGAGCTCACCCCTCCACTTT.

Comments on this clone: This specimen includes other DNA sequences encoding the same CDR3. The V and J genes are TRBV18 and TRBJ1-1; D is uncertain. The CDR3 has 13 residues. With 6 bases removed from V and 0 bases from J, the gap between germline ends came to 8 bases. Germline CDR1 and CDR2: KGHSH and LQKENI. CDR3 nucleotide sequence: TGTGCCAGCTCCCCCCAGGTGAACACTGAAGCTTTCTTT. This encodes CASSPQVNTEAFF.

The chain uses TRBV12-5 and TRBJ2-7; TRBD1 aligns across 10 bases. Looked up from germline, CDR1 is LGHNT and CDR2 is FRNRAP. After removal of 7 bases from V and 2 bases from J, the junction contained 8 bases not matched to a gene. The CDR3 runs to 15 residues. The CDR3 sequence is CASARWDRGTYEQYF. In DNA, the CDR3 is TGTGCTAGTGCCCGGTGGGACAGGGGAACCTACGAGCAGTACTTC.

The rearrangement joins TRBV6-5 to TRBJ1-2; 9 nucleotides align to TRBD1. CDR1 and CDR2 (germline): MNHEY, SVGAGI. After removal of 8 bases from V and 7 bases from J, the junction contained 11 bases not matched to a gene. The CDR3 is 14 residues long. CDR3 bases: TGTGCCAGCTATTTGCCGGACAGGGGAAGTGGCTACACCTTC. It is translated as CASYLPDRGSGYTF.

The chain uses TRBV30 and TRBJ1-2, with 9 bases fitting TRBD1. Germline V lookup: CDR1 GTSNPN, CDR2 SVGIG (reference sequence). This CDR3 comprises 13 residues. J gave up 8 bases and V 7 bases, and 11 bases lay outside the gene matches. CDR3 region: CAFSGTGWEGYTF. The CDR3 DNA reads as TGTGCCTTCTCCGGGACAGGGTGGGAGGGCTACACCTTC. Based on the CDR3 plus reference TRBV30 and TRBJ1-2, the full variable domain is SQTIHQWPATLVQPVGSPLSLECTVEGTSNPNLYWYRQAAGRGLQLLFYSVGIGQISSEVPQNLSASRPQDRQFILSSKKLLLSDSGFYLCAFSGTGWEGYTFGSGTRLTVV.